These T cell receptor beta chains were read from a single sample in a study of molecular identifiers for immune sequencing clone quantification. Each CDR3 protein gets one entry after TCRdb re-called the PCR reads with MiXCR. Here the sample spans roughly 630,000 distinct CDR3 sequences, about 25% being singletons. What was sequenced was naive CD8+ T cells from blood, with Jurkat cell RNA spiked in. Source of these receptors: a human donor in good health. Some libraries in this study had Jurkat cell RNA spiked in. Each CDR3 is given with its conserved first and last residue.

j_call,v_call,cdr3_aa
TRBJ2-5,TRBV12-3/TRBV12-4,CASSLGYLPTSGIQETQYF
TRBJ2-3,TRBV6-5,CASSSTGTHTDTQYF
TRBJ2-5,TRBV7-9,CASSLRDNQETQYF
TRBJ2-1,TRBV30,CAWTQGRGDLNEQFF
TRBJ2-5,TRBV2,CASNHRSRGSETQYF
TRBJ2-7,TRBV28,CASSFRGPYVQYF
TRBJ2-2,TRBV7-9,CASSPRNTGGPFF
TRBJ1-5,TRBV25-1,CASSENIAPGPQHF
TRBJ2-3,TRBV6-4,CASKLSGAWGTDTQCF
TRBJ2-3,TRBV2,CASSNQAGGPNTQYF
TRBJ2-3,TRBV4-3,CASSQAGQGSDTQYF
TRBJ2-7,TRBV25-1,CASSEYGGGPYEQYF
TRBJ1-5,TRBV15,CATSWVSELQPQHF
TRBJ1-1,TRBV4-1,CASSQERQGVTEAFF
TRBJ2-2,TRBV11-3,CASSLGSSGRTGELFF
TRBJ1-5,TRBV30,CAWSMGQGNNQPQHF
TRBJ2-7,TRBV10-3,CAISESGGVDEQYF
TRBJ2-1,TRBV7-3,CASSSSSGGNNEQFF
TRBJ1-2,TRBV7-9,CASSPPSPGQGDGYTF
TRBJ2-1,TRBV5-4,CASSLTRNEQFF